The 16 T cell receptor beta chains below come from one sample, sequenced in a study of T cell responses to AZD1222 COVID-19 vaccine. This table comes from immunoSEQ multiplex PCR, and its TCRdb copy is limited to in-frame clones, with some not included. There are fewer than 150,000 clones in the sample; 93% occur only once, and 0.9% to 0.95% lies in the top ten. Specimen: peripheral blood, collected on day 0 of AZD1222 vaccination. Every receptor here comes from an adult in good health.

This CDR3 is CASSQVDETNSPLHF. In nucleotides, the CDR3 is TGTGCCAGCAGCCAAGTAGACGAAACTAATTCACCCCTCCACTTT. This chain connects TRBV14 to TRBJ1-6, with no clear D. This CDR3 contains 15 residues. Germline CDR1 is SGHDN and CDR2 is FVKESK. With 1 base removed from V and 6 bases from J, the gap between germline ends came to 10 bases. Full variable domain (remainder filled in from reference TRBV14 and TRBJ1-6): EAGVTQFPSHSVIEKGQTVTLRCDPISGHDNLYWYRRVMGKEIKFLLHFVKESKQDESGMPNNRFLAERTGGTYSTLKVQPAELEDSGVYFCASSQVDETNSPLHFGNGTRLTVT.

The V and J genes are TRBV29-1 and TRBJ1-1, with no clear D. Germline loops: CDR1 SQVTM, CDR2 ANQGSEA. Deletions cut 3 bases from V and 6 bases from J, with 8 bases between. The CDR3 is made up of 11 amino acids. The DNA for the CDR3 is TGCAGCGTTGAGACGTGGGCTGAAGCTTTCTTT. It specifies CSVETWAEAFF.

This chain connects TRBV11-2 to TRBJ1-6; D not certain. Germline V gene sequence: CDR1 SGHAT, CDR2 FQNNGV. CDR3 size: 15 residues. Trimming took 5 bases from V and 9 from J, leaving 17 bases between them. This CDR3 reads CASSRQSPTGSPLHF. The CDR3 DNA is TGTGCCAGCAGCCGTCAATCTCCTACGGGTTCACCCCTCCACTTT.

This clone was observed a handful of times. This rearrangement joins TRBV4-1 to TRBJ2-1, with TRBD2 matching 16 bases. Germline trimming cut 1 base from V and 2 bases from J; bases unmatched to any gene: 8. The CDR3 covers 20 residues. The V gene's germline CDR1 is MGHRA and CDR2 YSYEKL. CDR3 nucleotide sequence: TGCGCCAGCAGCCAAGCTGTACAGGGGACTAGCGGGGGGGCCTACAATGAGCAGTTCTTC. Translation: CASSQAVQGTSGGAYNEQFF.

The V and J genes are TRBV6-5 and TRBJ2-1, with 13 bases matching TRBD2. This CDR3 has 15 residues. The junction had 0 bases not matched to a gene; V was cut back by 5 bases and J by 2 bases. Germline V gene sequence: CDR1 MNHEY, CDR2 SVGAGI. CDR3 coding DNA: TGTGCCAGCAGTACTAGCGGGGGGGCCTACAATGAGCAGTTCTTC. Protein: CASSTSGGAYNEQFF.

The V call is TRBV4-1, the J call TRBJ1-1, with 10 positions matching TRBD1. Germline V gene data show CDR1 as MGHRA and CDR2 as YSYEKL. The CDR3 consists of 19 residues. J gave up 4 bases and V 4 bases, and 18 bases lay outside the gene matches. CDR3 protein: CASSPLFVGTGVKSTEAFF. CDR3 DNA: TGCGCCAGCAGCCCCCTTTTCGTCGGGACAGGGGTTAAGAGCACTGAAGCTTTCTTT.

The rearrangement links TRBV6-6 to TRBJ1-3; D gene ambiguous. Trimming pared 4 bases from V and 0 bases from J, leaving 7 bases between. Germline-derived CDR1 and CDR2 are MNHNY and SVGAGI (reference sequence). The CDR3 runs to 14 residues. The DNA of the CDR3 is TGTGCCAGCAGTTCGGGCAGCTCTGGAAACACCATATATTTT. Its translation: CASSSGSSGNTIYF.

The chain recombines TRBV30 with TRBJ2-7; D is uncertain. CDR1 and CDR2 (germline): GTSNPN, SVGIG (reference sequence). The CDR3 covers 12 residues. Trimming took 4 bases from V and 5 from J, leaving 12 bases between them. CDR3 protein: CAWMRHHHEQYF. CDR3 nucleotide sequence: TGTGCCTGGATGAGACATCACCACGAGCAGTACTTC.

The V call is TRBV3-1 (or the pseudogene TRBV3-2), the J call TRBJ1-4, with D possibly TRBD1 on 6 matching bases. Germline-derived CDR1 and CDR2 are LGHDT and YNNKEL (reference sequence). This CDR3 has 14 amino acids. Trimming pared 4 bases from V and 4 bases from J, leaving 10 bases between. The CDR3: CASSLRTVNEKLFF. DNA of the CDR3: TGTGCCAGCAGCCTCAGGACAGTTAATGAAAAACTGTTTTTT.

The chain joins TRBV6-5 to TRBJ2-2; 9 nucleotides match TRBD1. The length of the CDR3 is 15 residues. The germline CDR1 and CDR2 sequences are MNHEY and SVGAGI. The junction had 3 bases not matched to a gene; V was cut back by 7 bases and J by 0 bases. This CDR3 is CASKWDRANTGELFF. Written as DNA, the CDR3 is TGTGCCAGCAAATGGGACAGGGCGAACACCGGGGAGCTGTTTTTT.

This rearrangement joins TRBV2 to TRBJ2-2, with 7 bases aligning to TRBD2. Germline trimming cut 6 bases from V and 4 bases from J; bases unmatched to any gene: 11. Germline loops: CDR1 SNHLY, CDR2 FYNNEI. This CDR3 is 16 amino acids long. CDR3 in amino acids: CASRAAGLFSTGELFF. The CDR3 DNA is TGTGCCAGCAGGGCAGCGGGACTTTTTTCCACCGGGGAGCTGTTTTTT.

The rearrangement uses TRBV6-6 and TRBJ1-5; 10 bases match TRBD1. Looked up from germline, CDR1 is MNHNY and CDR2 is SVGAGI (reference sequence). The CDR3 extends over 15 amino acids. V trimming: 6 bases; J trimming: 6 bases; junction bases outside the gene matches: 8. In nucleotides, the CDR3 is TGTGCCAGCAGGTCCGACAGGGGGCTAGTTCAGCCCCAGCATTTT. It translates to CASRSDRGLVQPQHF.

This chain links TRBV27 with TRBJ1-2, with unresolved D. The CDR3 extends over 15 amino acids. Germline values: CDR1 MNHEY, CDR2 SMNVEV (reference sequence). V was pared by 4 bases and J by 4 bases, with 16 bases between. Here the CDR3 reads CASSSSSQTVYGYTF. CDR3 bases: TGTGCCAGCAGTTCCTCTTCGCAAACGGTCTATGGCTACACCTTC.

This clone appeared once. V is TRBV12-3 or TRBV12-4 and J is TRBJ2-1; TRBD1 or TRBD2 may be the D gene (7 bases each). V lost 5 bases to trimming and J lost 10 bases, with 15 bases between them. The CDR3 loop spans 13 amino acids. In DNA, the CDR3 is TGTGCCAGCAGTCCCAGGGGGGGAAGGGAGCAGTTCTTC. Protein: CASSPRGGREQFF.

This sequence joins TRBV5-1 and TRBJ1-1, with 8 bases matching TRBD1. The CDR3 has 15 residues. J was trimmed by 3 bases and V by 6 bases; bases with no gene match: 10. Per the germline V gene, CDR1 is SGHRS and CDR2 is YFSETQ. The CDR3 DNA sequence: TGCGCCAGCACTCGCACCGGGACAGGACACACTGAAGCTTTCTTT. Its translation: CASTRTGTGHTEAFF.

This clone was found a few times. J is TRBJ1-5 and V is TRBV7-8; D possibly corresponds to TRBD1 (5 bases). The germline CDR1 and CDR2 sequences are SGHVS and FQNEAQ. The CDR3 runs 15 residues. V lost 6 bases, J lost 2 bases, and 14 bases lay in between. In DNA form, the CDR3 reads TGTGCCAGCAGACCGGAAGGGGTCGGCAATCAGCCCCAGCATTTT. This codes for CASRPEGVGNQPQHF.